Shown below are 28 T cell receptor beta chains from a single sample sequenced in a study of a mutant IDH1 vaccine in newly diagnosed glioma. Time point here: week 23, last vaccination. Each dose delivered 300 ug of mutant IDH1 20-mer peptide subcutaneously with imiquimod. These TCRs are of unknown antigen specificity. Measured with immunoSEQ multiplex PCR; TCRdb has only the in-frame clones, and not every one. The profile shows roughly 74,000 clones, 75% to 85% of them singletons. This specimen was PBMCs, taken from a glioma patient whose treatment included an IDH1 peptide vaccine. The receptors originated from a man aged 30 to 45 with glioma. Some clones in this sample may be carry-over from other donors' samples.

This chain joins TRBV6-1 and TRBJ2-1; TRBD2 matches at 7 bases. Per germline, CDR1 MNHNS and CDR2 SASEGT. The CDR3 covers 13 residues. V shed 6 bases and J 3 bases; nucleotides not matched to a gene: 2. CDR3 bases: TGTGCCAGCAGGAAGCGGGACTACAATGAGCAGTTCTTC. Residues: CASRKRDYNEQFF.

This sequence joins TRBV7-8 and TRBJ2-1, with TRBD2 identical over 9 bases. From germline, CDR1 is SGHVS and CDR2 FQNEAQ. With V trimmed by 5 bases and J by 5 bases, 13 bases remained unmatched. This CDR3 spans 17 amino acids. Written as DNA, the CDR3 is TGTGCCAGCAGCCCCCGGCGGGCGGGAGGGCCCCACAATGAGCAGTTCTTC. It translates to CASSPRRAGGPHNEQFF.

This chain uses TRBV5-4 with TRBJ1-1; 7 bases align to TRBD1. CDR1 SGHNT and CDR2 YYREEE come from the germline V gene (reference sequence). The CDR3 length is 14 residues. Trimming cost V 9 bases and J 0 bases; bases outside gene matches: 8. In DNA form, the CDR3 reads TGTGCCACTGCGACAGGGCAGCTGAACACTGAAGCTTTCTTT. This gives the protein CATATGQLNTEAFF.

The rearrangement joins TRBV18 to TRBJ1-3; D gene uncertain. CDR1 and CDR2 from the germline V gene are KGHSH and LQKENI. The CDR3 is 14 residues long. V gave up 8 bases and J gave up 0 bases, with 11 bases separating them. The CDR3 here is CASIGQPSGNTIYF. DNA for the CDR3: TGTGCCAGCATTGGTCAGCCCTCTGGAAACACCATATATTTT.

The chain combines TRBV7-2 with TRBJ1-6, with D hard to call. The CDR3 contains 14 residues. Germline values: CDR1 SGHTA, CDR2 FQGNSA. V was cut by 9 bases and J by 0 bases, with 9 bases left in between. CDR3 amino acids: CASSLTSYNSPLHF. CDR3 coding DNA: TGTGCCAGTAGCCTCACCTCCTATAATTCACCCCTCCACTTT.

V and J are TRBV7-9 and TRBJ1-4; the D is unclear. Germline V CDR1 and CDR2: SEHNR, FQNEAQ (reference sequence). Deletions cut 5 bases from V and 4 bases from J, with 5 bases between. The CDR3 sequence is 12 residues long. CDR3 DNA sequence: TGTGCCAGCAGCGCCTTTAATGAAAAACTGTTTTTT. Its translation is CASSAFNEKLFF.

The chain is built from TRBV29-1 and TRBJ2-4; D is unresolved. Germline V CDR1 and CDR2: SQVTM, ANQGSEA. V was pared by 6 bases and J by 1 base, with 10 bases between. The CDR3 is made up of 13 amino acids. The CDR3 region is CSVLGSAKNIQYF. The CDR3 DNA reads TGCAGCGTATTGGGGTCGGCCAAAAACATTCAGTACTTC.

The chain combines TRBV7-2 with TRBJ2-3; the D gene is possibly TRBD1 (6 bases). Germline values: CDR1 SGHTA, CDR2 FQGNSA. This CDR3 region has 13 residues. V lost 5 bases, J lost 3 bases, and 9 bases lay in between. CDR3 amino acids: CASSRQVTDTQYF. The DNA for the CDR3 is TGTGCCAGCAGCCGACAGGTGACAGATACGCAGTATTTT.

The V call is TRBV7-9, the J call TRBJ1-1; maybe TRBD1 (5 bases). This CDR3 spans 15 amino acids. Looked up from germline, CDR1 is SEHNR and CDR2 is FQNEAQ (reference sequence). V was cut by 5 bases and J by 5 bases, with 18 bases left in between. The CDR3 bases are TGTGCCAGCAGCCCCTCGGCCCGGGGGGAGACTGAAGCTTTCTTT. This sequence encodes CASSPSARGETEAFF.

The chain recombines TRBV28 with TRBJ2-1, with 8 bases matching TRBD2. The CDR3 contains 16 residues. The ends lost 4 bases at V and 8 bases at J; junction bases unmatched: 13. CDR1 MDHEN and CDR2 SYDVKM come from the germline V gene. CDR3 protein: CASSSAGTSLNDEQFF. CDR3 DNA sequence: TGTGCCAGCAGTTCCGCCGGGACTAGTCTTAATGATGAGCAGTTCTTC.

The V call is TRBV6-1, the J call TRBJ2-7; 7 bases align to TRBD2. The ends lost 4 bases at V and 4 bases at J; junction bases unmatched: 16. The V gene's germline CDR1 is MNHNS and CDR2 SASEGT. The CDR3 is 17 amino acids. CDR3 protein: CASSGSSSGKVVYEQYF. CDR3 in DNA: TGTGCCAGCAGTGGGAGTTCGAGCGGGAAAGTGGTGTACGAGCAGTACTTC.

V usage is TRBV7-3 and J usage is TRBJ2-5; D possibly corresponds to TRBD2 (6 bases). The V and J ends lost 4 bases and 4 bases respectively, with 16 bases between them. The V gene's germline CDR1 is SGHTA and CDR2 FQGTGA. CDR3 length: 15 residues. The CDR3 region has the DNA TGTGCCAGCAGCTCTCACGGGAGTACGAGAGAGACCCAGTACTTC. This codes for CASSSHGSTRETQYF.

The rearrangement joins TRBV29-1 to TRBJ2-7; D uncertain. This CDR3 spans 11 amino acids. V was cut by 6 bases and J by 5 bases, with 11 bases left in between. Germline lookup yields CDR1 SQVTM and CDR2 ANQGSEA. CDR3 loop: CSVALLDEQYF. The CDR3 nucleotides read TGCAGCGTCGCCCTTTTGGACGAGCAGTACTTC.

The chain combines TRBV6-5 with TRBJ2-5, with 7 positions matching TRBD1. The germline V gene has CDR1 MNHEY and CDR2 SVGAGI. CDR3 length equals 13 residues. V lost 8 bases and J lost 2; bases outside the gene matches: 5. The CDR3 protein is CASGGQAQETQYF. CDR3 bases: TGTGCCAGCGGCGGACAGGCACAAGAGACCCAGTACTTC.

The J gene is TRBJ1-5, the V gene TRBV19; no definite D call. This CDR3 region has 13 residues. The V end lost 7 bases, the J end lost 0 bases, and 7 bases lay between the germline ends. The germline V gene encodes CDR1 LNHDA and CDR2 SQIVND (reference sequence). This CDR3 reads CASNLYSNQPQHF. CDR3 nucleotide sequence: TGTGCCAGTAATTTGTATAGCAATCAGCCCCAGCATTTT.

The V gene is TRBV11-3, the J gene TRBJ1-1; D is unclear. The V gene's germline CDR1 is SGHNT and CDR2 YENEEA. This CDR3 has 13 residues. V dropped 2 bases and J dropped 1 base, with 5 bases sitting between them. The CDR3 region has the DNA TGTGCCAGCAGCTTATACAGGAACACTGAAGCTTTCTTT. This codes for CASSLYRNTEAFF.

This CDR3 reads CASSTGGDTEAFF. The CDR3 DNA is TGTGCCAGCAGTACAGGGGGCGACACTGAAGCTTTCTTT. The chain uses TRBV28 and TRBJ1-1; 9 nucleotides agree with TRBD1. There are 13 residues in the CDR3. Germline V gene data show CDR1 as MDHEN and CDR2 as SYDVKM. Trimming took 5 bases from V and 3 from J; bases not matched to a gene: 1.

This clone was found a few times. This chain joins TRBV29-1 and TRBJ2-1, with D possibly matching TRBD1 (5 bases). The germline V gene encodes CDR1 SQVTM and CDR2 ANQGSEA. With 7 bases removed from V and 2 bases from J, the gap between germline ends came to 12 bases. The length of the CDR3 is 13 residues. CDR3 residues: CSATLRAYNEQFF. The CDR3 DNA follows: TGCAGCGCCACCCTCAGGGCCTACAATGAGCAGTTCTTC.

CDR3 DNA sequence: TGTGCCAGTTCTAGCGGGGCCTTCTACGAGCAGTACTTC. The encoded protein is CASSSGAFYEQYF. This sequence joins TRBV27 and TRBJ2-7; the match to TRBD2 covers 9 bases. Germline lookup yields CDR1 MNHEY and CDR2 SMNVEV (reference sequence). CDR3 length: 13 amino acids. Germline trimming cut 9 bases from V and 3 bases from J; bases unmatched to any gene: 6.

The chain couples TRBV6-1 to TRBJ2-7; possibly TRBD2 for D (6 bases). Trimming removed 3 bases from V and 7 bases from J, with 10 bases in between. Germline CDR1 MNHNS, CDR2 SASEGT. The CDR3 covers 12 residues. The CDR3 coding sequence is TGTGCCAGCAGTGACGGGAGTGAAGAGCAGTACTTC. This gives the protein CASSDGSEEQYF.

This chain links TRBV5-5 with TRBJ1-2; D gene uncertain. CDR3 length: 16 residues. Germline V gene sequence: CDR1 SGHKS, CDR2 YYEKEE (reference sequence). The V end was cut by 0 bases, the J end by 2 bases, with 14 bases between. CDR3: CASSLAGVRSNYGYTF. The DNA for the CDR3 is TGTGCCAGCAGCTTGGCCGGGGTGAGATCAAACTATGGCTACACCTTC.

V usage is TRBV30 and J usage is TRBJ1-2; D may be TRBD1 (5 bases). Trimming cost V 2 bases and J 7 bases, with 8 bases left between them. Germline V lookup: CDR1 GTSNPN, CDR2 SVGIG (reference sequence). This CDR3 has 11 amino acids. The CDR3 protein is CAWSPGVGYTF. Written as DNA, the CDR3 is TGTGCCTGGAGTCCGGGGGTTGGCTACACCTTC.

This rearrangement joins TRBV27 to TRBJ2-5; D unclear. V was clipped by 3 bases and J by 2 bases, with 10 bases between them. The CDR3 has 14 residues. The germline gives CDR1 MNHEY, CDR2 SMNVEV (reference sequence). The CDR3 DNA sequence: TGTGCCAGCAGTTTTTGGGCAGATCAAGAGACCCAGTACTTC. It specifies CASSFWADQETQYF.

This clone was detected once. This chain connects TRBV9 to TRBJ2-5; D might be TRBD2 (6 bases). Between the trimmed V and J ends, which lost 0 bases and 7 bases, there was a span of 10 bases. CDR3 length: 13 amino acids. Germline V lookup: CDR1 SGDLS, CDR2 YYNGEE. The CDR3 nucleotides are TGTGCCAGCAGCGTAGCGGGGGTCGGGACCCAGTACTTC. Its translation is CASSVAGVGTQYF.

The chain employs TRBV4-3 and TRBJ2-3, with no clear D. The CDR3 covers 13 residues. Trimming removed 1 base from V and 6 bases from J, with 8 bases in between. Germline values: CDR1 LGHNA, CDR2 YSLEER. The CDR3 region has the DNA TGCGCCAGCAGCCAAGTTGTCGTGGATACGCAGTATTTT. Translating gives CASSQVVVDTQYF.

The chain combines TRBV5-1 with TRBJ1-1, with 7 bases that match TRBD1. The J segment lost 4 bases and the V segment lost 4 bases, leaving 7 bases of the junction unmatched. Germline V gene sequence: CDR1 SGHRS, CDR2 YFSETQ. The CDR3 spans 14 residues. The CDR3 region is CASSPDRATTEAFF. The DNA of the CDR3 is TGCGCCAGCAGCCCCGACAGGGCGACCACTGAAGCTTTCTTT. Drawing the rest from reference TRBV5-1 and TRBJ1-1, the complete variable domain is KAGVTQTPRYLIKTRGQQVTLSCSPISGHRSVSWYQQTPGQGLQFLFEYFSETQRNKGNFPGRFSGRQFSNSRSEMNVSTLELGDSALYLCASSPDRATTEAFFGQGTRLTVV.

V gene TRBV18 combines with J gene TRBJ2-5; 13 nucleotides match TRBD2. CDR1 is KGHSH, CDR2 LQKENI, per germline. V shed 6 bases, J shed 3 bases, and the junction held 4 bases outside the gene matches. The CDR3 contains 15 residues. CDR3 sequence reads: CASSPGLAGEETQYF. Here the CDR3 DNA reads TGTGCCAGCTCGCCAGGACTAGCGGGAGAAGAGACCCAGTACTTC.

The chain recombines TRBV20-1 with TRBJ2-4; D ambiguous. Germline loops: CDR1 DFQATT, CDR2 SNEGSKA (reference sequence). CDR3 length: 10 residues. Trimming shortened V by 3 bases and J by 7 bases, and 4 bases separated the two germline ends. As DNA, the CDR3 is TGCAGTGCTAGGCGGAACATTCAGTACTTC. It codes for CSARRNIQYF.